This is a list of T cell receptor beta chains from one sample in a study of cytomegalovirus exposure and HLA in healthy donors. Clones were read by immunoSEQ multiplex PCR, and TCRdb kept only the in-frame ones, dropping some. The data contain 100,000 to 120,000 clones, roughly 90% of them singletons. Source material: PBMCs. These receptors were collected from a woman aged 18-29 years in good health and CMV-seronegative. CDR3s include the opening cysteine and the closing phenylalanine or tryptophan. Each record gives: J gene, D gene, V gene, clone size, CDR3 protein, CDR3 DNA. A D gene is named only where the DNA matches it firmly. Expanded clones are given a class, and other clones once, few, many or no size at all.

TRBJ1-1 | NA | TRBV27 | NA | CASSLLTENTEAFF | TGTGCCAGCAGTCTCCTGACAGAGAACACTGAAGCTTTCTTT
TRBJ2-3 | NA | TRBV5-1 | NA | CASRLGLFDTQYF | TGCGCCAGCAGACTAGGGCTGTTTGATACGCAGTATTTT
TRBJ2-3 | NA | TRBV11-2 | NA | CASSRDGTQYF | TGTGCCAGCAGCCGGGATGGTACGCAGTATTTT
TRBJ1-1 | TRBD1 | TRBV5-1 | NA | CASSPGGQGSNTEAFF | TGCGCCAGCAGCCCCGGGGGACAGGGGTCGAACACTGAAGCTTTCTTT
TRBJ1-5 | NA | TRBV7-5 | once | CARSLAPRQGDQPQHF | TGTGCCAGAAGCTTAGCCCCACGACAGGGAGATCAGCCCCAGCATTTT
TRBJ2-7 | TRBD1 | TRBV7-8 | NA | CASSLRQGISYEQYF | TGTGCCAGCAGCTTACGACAGGGGATTTCCTACGAGCAGTACTTC
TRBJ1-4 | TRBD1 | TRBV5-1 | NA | CASSFGLNRGGNEKLFF | TGCGCCAGCAGCTTTGGGTTAAACAGGGGGGGAAATGAAAAACTGTTTTTT
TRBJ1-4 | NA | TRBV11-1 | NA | CASSLMGRNNEKLFF | TGTGCCAGCAGCCTGATGGGCCGTAATAATGAAAAACTGTTTTTT
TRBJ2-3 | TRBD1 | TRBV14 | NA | CASSHQRQGSWADTQYF | TGTGCCAGCAGCCACCAACGACAGGGTTCATGGGCAGATACGCAGTATTTT
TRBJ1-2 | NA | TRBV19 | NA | CASSLPTGQPIDGYTF | TGTGCCAGTAGCTTACCTACCGGACAGCCCATTGATGGCTACACCTTC